The clone carrying this T cell receptor (beta chain) showed up many times. Its specificity is not known. Given a much more abundant clone one base away, this may be a read error. These data originate in a study of T cells after yellow fever vaccination. Germline V gene lookup returns CDR1 SGHAT and CDR2 FQNNGV. The CDR3 is made up of 12 amino acids. TCRdb recomputed calls from the 5' RACE reads with MiXCR, one row per CDR3 protein. This table holds under 400,000 distinct CDR3 sequences, around 12% found once. Overall study findings and caveats: Clonotypes found in both CD4 and CD8 compartments made up a small share. Weaker, the secondary response peaked sooner, at day 5 versus 15.

The receptor comes from a man younger than 30 who received the YFV17D yellow fever vaccine. Sequenced here: CD4+ T cells sorted from PBMCs, sampled 15 days after the yellow fever booster vaccination. The rearrangement joins TRBV11-2 to TRBJ2-2, with no clear D. CDR3 residues: CASSLNAGELFF. Written as DNA, the CDR3 is TGTGCCAGCAGCTTGAACGCCGGGGAGCTGTTTTTT.